Each of the 19 T cell receptor beta chains below was sequenced from the same sample in a study of blood T cell repertoires in COVID-19. Sequencing was performed with immunoSEQ multiplex PCR; in TCRdb, only in-frame clones are kept and a portion is missing. The data show tens of thousands of clones, around 85% seen once. The specimen sequenced was peripheral blood. The receptors originated from a woman aged 55-75 years with acute or convalescent COVID-19.

The genes are TRBV6-5 and TRBJ1-2, with 7 bases identical to TRBD1. The CDR3 runs 14 residues. CDR1 MNHEY and CDR2 SVGAGI come from the germline V gene. The V segment lost 5 bases and the J segment 8 bases; nucleotides outside the gene matches: 11. The chain's CDR3 is CASSRNDRVWGYTF. DNA for the CDR3: TGTGCCAGCAGTCGCAATGACAGGGTTTGGGGCTACACCTTC.

This rearrangement joins TRBV6-1 to TRBJ1-1, with TRBD1 matching over 8 bases. Germline CDR1 MNHNS, CDR2 SASEGT. The junction had 8 bases not matched to a gene; V was cut back by 2 bases and J by 6 bases. This CDR3 has 15 residues. In DNA, the CDR3 is TGTGCCAGCAGTGAACCCGCACCAGGGGGCCCTGAAGCTTTCTTT. Its translation is CASSEPAPGGPEAFF.

The chain joins TRBV3-1 (or the pseudogene TRBV3-2) to TRBJ2-7; possible D gene TRBD1, 6 bases. This CDR3 is 12 amino acids long. Germline CDR1 and CDR2: LGHDT and YNNKEL (reference sequence). V lost 8 bases and J lost 5, with 13 bases in between. The CDR3 reads CASSGTGNEQYF. CDR3 sequence (DNA): TGTGCCAGCTCCGGAACAGGGAACGAGCAGTACTTC.

The chain carries TRBV6-1 and TRBJ1-2, with no clear D. The CDR3 is 13 amino acids. Trimming stripped 3 bases from V and 4 bases from J, with 9 bases between. Germline V gives CDR1 MNHNS, CDR2 SASEGT. The CDR3: CASSEKPTYGYTF. The CDR3 DNA reads as TGTGCCAGCAGTGAGAAGCCTACCTATGGCTACACCTTC.

This clone came up once. The chain couples TRBV12-3 or TRBV12-4 to TRBJ1-2, with 7 bases lining up with TRBD1. This CDR3 comprises 12 residues. The trim removed 6 bases at V and 7 bases at J, leaving 5 bases unmatched. CDR3 sequence: CASRTGQSGYTF. In DNA, the CDR3 is TGTGCCAGCAGGACAGGGCAGAGTGGCTACACCTTC.

The chain links TRBV18 to TRBJ1-1; no definite D call. The CDR3 is 14 amino acids. Germline loops: CDR1 KGHSH, CDR2 LQKENI. V was trimmed by 3 bases and J by 1 base, leaving 9 bases between them. CDR3 loop: CASSPAGRNTEAFF. The DNA of the CDR3 is TGTGCCAGCTCACCGGCAGGTAGGAACACTGAAGCTTTCTTT.

This clone showed up just a few times. The CDR3 DNA reads TGTGCCAGCAGTGAGTCAGCAGGGGTGAAACAGCCCCAGCATTTT. Translating gives CASSESAGVKQPQHF. V and J are TRBV2 and TRBJ1-5; D may be TRBD1 (6 bases). V lost 3 bases and J 7 bases, leaving 16 bases between the germline ends. Germline CDR1 is SNHLY and CDR2 is FYNNEI. CDR3 length equals 15 residues.

The chain carries TRBV5-6 and TRBJ2-7; D not resolved. Germline loops: CDR1 SGHDT, CDR2 YYEEEE. The CDR3 contains 12 residues. Trimming stripped 0 bases from V and 2 bases from J, with 3 bases between. CDR3 in amino acids: CASSLAAYEQYF. The CDR3 coding sequence is TGTGCCAGCAGCTTGGCCGCCTACGAGCAGTACTTC.

J is TRBJ1-2 and V is TRBV30; TRBD1 matches 7 bases. The length of the CDR3 is 14 residues. CDR1 GTSNPN and CDR2 SVGIG come from the germline V gene (reference sequence). The junction had 11 bases not matched to a gene; V was cut back by 3 bases and J by 7 bases. The CDR3 spells CAWSSGHTGAGYTF. CDR3 nucleotides: TGTGCCTGGAGCTCCGGACACACAGGGGCTGGCTACACCTTC. Variable domain in full (rest from reference TRBV30 and TRBJ1-2): SQTIHQWPATLVQPVGSPLSLECTVEGTSNPNLYWYRQAAGRGLQLLFYSVGIGQISSEVPQNLSASRPQDRQFILSSKKLLLSDSGFYLCAWSSGHTGAGYTFGSGTRLTVV.

The V and J genes are TRBV19 and TRBJ1-2, with TRBD1 matching 12 bases. The CDR3 consists of 17 residues. Germline V gene lookup returns CDR1 LNHDA and CDR2 SQIVND (reference sequence). The trim removed 8 bases at V and 5 bases at J, leaving 15 bases unmatched. CDR3 amino acids: CASSAGQGASSGYGYTF. The CDR3 DNA reads TGTGCCAGTTCAGCGGGACAGGGGGCGAGTTCCGGGTATGGCTACACCTTC.

The chain carries TRBV9 and TRBJ1-1, with 7 nucleotides matching TRBD1. Losses at the gene ends were 4 bases for V and 4 bases for J; bases not matched to a gene: 10. The CDR3 totals 15 residues. Germline CDR1 SGDLS, CDR2 YYNGEE. CDR3 protein: CASSPRQGAGTEAFF. In DNA form, the CDR3 reads TGTGCCAGCAGCCCCCGACAGGGTGCGGGCACTGAAGCTTTCTTT. Complete variable domain (other parts from reference TRBV9 and TRBJ1-1): DSGVTQTPKHLITATGQRVTLRCSPRSGDLSVYWYQQSLDQGLQFLIQYYNGEERAKGNILERFSAQQFPDLHSELNLSSLELGDSALYFCASSPRQGAGTEAFFGQGTRLTVV.

The rearrangement joins TRBV3-1 (or the pseudogene TRBV3-2) to TRBJ2-3; a weak D match, TRBD1 (6 bases). The germline V and J ends were trimmed by 3 bases and 2 bases, with 15 bases remaining between them. The germline V gene has CDR1 LGHDT and CDR2 YNNKEL (reference sequence). The CDR3 totals 16 residues. The CDR3 nucleotides read TGTGCCAGCAGCCAGGGAACAGGGTTGTTCACAGATACGCAGTATTTT. Protein sequence: CASSQGTGLFTDTQYF.

This clone was picked up a small number of times. This sequence joins TRBV5-1 and TRBJ1-4; D uncertain. The CDR3 covers 14 residues. CDR1 is SGHRS and CDR2 is YFSETQ in the germline V gene. V was shortened by 2 bases and J by 2 bases, with 7 bases between the two germline ends. CDR3 nucleotides: TGCGCCAGCAGCTTCTACGGGACTAATGAAAAACTGTTTTTT. This sequence encodes CASSFYGTNEKLFF.

The V gene is TRBV6-5, the J gene TRBJ2-1, with TRBD1 as a possible D gene (6 bases). CDR1 is MNHEY and CDR2 is SVGAGI in the germline V gene. The CDR3 length is 15 residues. With 0 bases removed from V and 0 bases from J, the gap between germline ends came to 6 bases. The CDR3 here is CASSYSGGSYNEQFF. Written as DNA, the CDR3 is TGTGCCAGCAGTTACTCAGGGGGCTCCTACAATGAGCAGTTCTTC.

CDR3 residues: CASSLVTGYNSPLHF. In DNA, the CDR3 is TGTGCCAGCAGCTTAGTGACGGGGTATAATTCACCCCTCCACTTT. The chain carries TRBV7-8 and TRBJ1-6; unclear D gene. Germline CDR1 reads SGHVS; CDR2 reads FQNEAQ. The CDR3 spans 15 residues. Trimming left V 1 base short and J 4 bases short, with 8 bases between.

V is TRBV21-1 and J is TRBJ2-1; the table's TRBD2 call for D was not verified on the DNA. TRBV21-1 constitutes a pseudogene. This CDR3 comprises 23 residues. The CDR3 here is CASSPGQLGGSGRTPSSYNEQFF. The CDR3 DNA is TGTGCCAGCAGCCCAGGACAACTCGGAGGGAGCGGGAGGACTCCGAGCTCCTACAATGAGCAGTTCTTC.

This clone was seen a single time. Written as DNA, the CDR3 is TGTGCCAGCAGCTTCAATGAGGGACTGACGAGTGAAAAACTGTTTTTT. Translating it yields CASSFNEGLTSEKLFF. V gene TRBV11-2 combines with J gene TRBJ1-4; TRBD1 is a possible D gene (5 bases). Germline V gene sequence: CDR1 SGHAT, CDR2 FQNNGV. This CDR3 is built from 16 residues. Trimming took 3 bases from V and 7 from J, leaving 18 bases between them.

This rearrangement joins TRBV28 to TRBJ1-2; 7 positions match TRBD1. Trimming took 3 bases from V and 5 from J; bases not matched to a gene: 12. The CDR3 contains 16 residues. Germline-derived CDR1 and CDR2 are MDHEN and SYDVKM. CDR3 sequence: CASSFRTSTGYYGYTF. Here the CDR3 DNA reads TGTGCCAGCAGTTTTAGAACCTCGACAGGGTATTATGGCTACACCTTC.

The chain is built from TRBV7-2 and TRBJ2-3, with 9 bases identical to TRBD2. The J segment lost 5 bases and the V segment lost 1 base, leaving 7 bases of the junction unmatched. CDR3 length: 16 residues. Germline V gene lookup returns CDR1 SGHTA and CDR2 FQGNSA. The CDR3 coding sequence is TGTGCCAGCAGCTTAGGCGTTAGCGGGGGTGGAGATACGCAGTATTTT. Protein: CASSLGVSGGGDTQYF.